This T cell receptor (beta chain) was documented in a study of blood T cell repertoires in COVID-19. The repertoire was sequenced with immunoSEQ multiplex PCR; TCRdb's copy has only in-frame clones and lacks some. The sample carries under 70,000 clones, 75% to 95% recorded once. This clone was counted once. The clonotype was recovered from a human donor with active COVID-19. The donor label of this sample is uncertain. The sample comprised peripheral blood.

CDR3 residues: CASSIAGFSYEQYF. DNA of the CDR3: TGTGCCAGTAGTATCGCAGGGTTCTCCTACGAGCAGTACTTC. The chain combines TRBV19 with TRBJ2-7; a weak D match, TRBD1 (5 bases). The CDR3 consists of 14 residues. Germline loops: CDR1 LNHDA, CDR2 SQIVND (reference sequence). The ends were cut back, 3 bases at V and 0 bases at J, with 9 bases in the middle.